This TCR beta chain was identified in a study of T cell responses to AZD1222 COVID-19 vaccine. Note on this clone: The antigen is not known.

The CDR3 runs 15 residues. V lost 0 bases and J lost 9, with 12 bases in between. Germline CDR1 and CDR2: SGHDN and FVKESK. Data came from immunoSEQ multiplex PCR; TCRdb stores just in-frame clones and leaves some out. Among under 150,000 clones listed, roughly nine tenths were seen once. General study findings and limits: Spike-specific TCR breadth and depth rose after two AZD1222 doses. Unmutated variant regions are reportedly targeted by nearly half of spike-specific TCRs. Clonal diversity was possibly underestimated; the donors were predominantly white British and more often female.

This chain links TRBV14 with TRBJ2-6; D is possibly TRBD1 or TRBD2 (5 bases each). The receptor was isolated from an adult in good health. The input for sequencing was peripheral blood, taken on day 0 of AZD1222 vaccination. The CDR3 protein is CASSQDHGAHNVLTF. The CDR3 bases are TGTGCCAGCAGCCAAGACCACGGGGCCCACAACGTCCTGACTTTC.